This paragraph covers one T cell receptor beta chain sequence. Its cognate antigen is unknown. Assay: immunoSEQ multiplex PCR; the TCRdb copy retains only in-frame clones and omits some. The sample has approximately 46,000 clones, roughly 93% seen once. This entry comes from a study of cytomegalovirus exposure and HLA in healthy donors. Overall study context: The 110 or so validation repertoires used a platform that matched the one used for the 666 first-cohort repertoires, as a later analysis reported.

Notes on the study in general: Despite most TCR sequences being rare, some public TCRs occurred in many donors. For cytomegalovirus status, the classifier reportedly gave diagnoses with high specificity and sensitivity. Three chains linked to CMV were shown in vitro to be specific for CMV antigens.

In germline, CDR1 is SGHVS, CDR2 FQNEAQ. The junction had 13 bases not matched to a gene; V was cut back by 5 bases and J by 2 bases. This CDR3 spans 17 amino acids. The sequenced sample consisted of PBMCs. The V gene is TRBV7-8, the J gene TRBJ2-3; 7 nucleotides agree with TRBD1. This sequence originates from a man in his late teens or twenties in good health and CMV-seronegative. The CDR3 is CASSPRVGTEDTDTQYF. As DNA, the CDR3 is TGTGCCAGCAGCCCAAGGGTCGGGACAGAAGACACAGATACGCAGTATTTT.